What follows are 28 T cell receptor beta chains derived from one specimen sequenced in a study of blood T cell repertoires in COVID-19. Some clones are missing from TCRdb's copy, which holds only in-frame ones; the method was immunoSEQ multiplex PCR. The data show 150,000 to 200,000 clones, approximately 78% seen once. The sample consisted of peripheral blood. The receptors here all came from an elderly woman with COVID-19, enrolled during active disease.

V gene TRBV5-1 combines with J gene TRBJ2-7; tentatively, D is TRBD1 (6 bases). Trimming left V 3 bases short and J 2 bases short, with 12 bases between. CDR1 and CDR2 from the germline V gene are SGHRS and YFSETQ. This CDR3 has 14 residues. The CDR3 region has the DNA TGCGCCAGCAGCTACACAGGGCCTACCTACGAGCAGTACTTC. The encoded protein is CASSYTGPTYEQYF.

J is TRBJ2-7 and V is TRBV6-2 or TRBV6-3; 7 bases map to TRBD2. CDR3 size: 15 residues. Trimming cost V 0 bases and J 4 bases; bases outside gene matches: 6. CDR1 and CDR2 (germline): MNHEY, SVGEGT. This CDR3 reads CASSYSKASGYEQYF. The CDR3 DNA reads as TGTGCCAGCAGTTACTCGAAGGCTAGCGGTTACGAGCAGTACTTC.

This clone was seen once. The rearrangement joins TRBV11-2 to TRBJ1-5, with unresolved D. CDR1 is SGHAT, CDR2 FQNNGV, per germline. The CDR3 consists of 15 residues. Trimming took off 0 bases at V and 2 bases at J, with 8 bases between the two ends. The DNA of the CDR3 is TGTGCCAGCAGCTTAGAGTCAGGCCGCAATCAGCCCCAGCATTTT. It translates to CASSLESGRNQPQHF.

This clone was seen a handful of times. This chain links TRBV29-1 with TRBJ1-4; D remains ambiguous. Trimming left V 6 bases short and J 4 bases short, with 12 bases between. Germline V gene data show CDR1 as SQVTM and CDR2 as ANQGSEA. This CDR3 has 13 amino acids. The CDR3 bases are TGCAGCGTCGTGAGTCCTGATAATGAAAAACTGTTTTTT. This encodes CSVVSPDNEKLFF.

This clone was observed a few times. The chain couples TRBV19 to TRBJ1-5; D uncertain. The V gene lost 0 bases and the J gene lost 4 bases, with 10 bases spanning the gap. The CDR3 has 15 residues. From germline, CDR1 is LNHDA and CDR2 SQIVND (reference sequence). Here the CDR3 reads CASSIDHRGNQPQHF. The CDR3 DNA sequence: TGTGCCAGTAGTATAGATCATCGAGGGAATCAGCCCCAGCATTTT.

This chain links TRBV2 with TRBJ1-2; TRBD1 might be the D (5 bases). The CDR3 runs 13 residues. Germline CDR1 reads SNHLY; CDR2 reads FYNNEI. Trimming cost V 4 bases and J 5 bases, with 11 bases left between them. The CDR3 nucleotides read TGTGCCAGCAGTGTCACAGGTGTATATGGCTACACCTTC. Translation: CASSVTGVYGYTF.

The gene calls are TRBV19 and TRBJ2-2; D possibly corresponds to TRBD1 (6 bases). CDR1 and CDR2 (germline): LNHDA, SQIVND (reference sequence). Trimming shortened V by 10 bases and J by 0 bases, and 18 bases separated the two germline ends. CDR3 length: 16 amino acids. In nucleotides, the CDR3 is TGTGCCACCCGGACAGCACCCTCAGCGAACACCGGGGAGCTGTTTTTT. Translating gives CATRTAPSANTGELFF.

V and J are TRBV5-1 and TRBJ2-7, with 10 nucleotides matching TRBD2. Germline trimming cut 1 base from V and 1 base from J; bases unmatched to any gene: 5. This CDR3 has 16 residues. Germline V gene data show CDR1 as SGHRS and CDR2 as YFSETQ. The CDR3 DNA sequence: TGCGCCAGCAGCTTGAGCACTAGCGGGGTTTCCTACGAGCAGTACTTC. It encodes CASSLSTSGVSYEQYF. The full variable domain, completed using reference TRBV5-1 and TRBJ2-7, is KAGVTQTPRYLIKTRGQQVTLSCSPISGHRSVSWYQQTPGQGLQFLFEYFSETQRNKGNFPGRFSGRQFSNSRSEMNVSTLELGDSALYLCASSLSTSGVSYEQYFGPGTRLTVT.

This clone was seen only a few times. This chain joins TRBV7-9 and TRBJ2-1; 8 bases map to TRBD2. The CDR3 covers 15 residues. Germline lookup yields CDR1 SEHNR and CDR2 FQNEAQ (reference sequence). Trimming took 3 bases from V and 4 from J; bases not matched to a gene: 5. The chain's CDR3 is CASSFRTSPYNEQFF. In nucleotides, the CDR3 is TGTGCCAGCAGCTTCCGGACTAGCCCTTACAATGAGCAGTTCTTC.

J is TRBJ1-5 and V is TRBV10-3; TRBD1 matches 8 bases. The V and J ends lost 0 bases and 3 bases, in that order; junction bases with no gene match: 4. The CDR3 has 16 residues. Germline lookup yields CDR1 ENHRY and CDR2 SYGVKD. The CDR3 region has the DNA TGTGCCATCAGTGAGTCGACAGGGGTATACAATCAGCCCCAGCATTTT. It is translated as CAISESTGVYNQPQHF.

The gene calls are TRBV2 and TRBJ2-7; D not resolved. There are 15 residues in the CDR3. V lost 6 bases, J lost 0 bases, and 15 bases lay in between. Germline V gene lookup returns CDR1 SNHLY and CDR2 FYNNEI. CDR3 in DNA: TGTGCCAGCAGGGTTAGTACGTCGAGCTCCTACGAGCAGTACTTC. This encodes CASRVSTSSSYEQYF.

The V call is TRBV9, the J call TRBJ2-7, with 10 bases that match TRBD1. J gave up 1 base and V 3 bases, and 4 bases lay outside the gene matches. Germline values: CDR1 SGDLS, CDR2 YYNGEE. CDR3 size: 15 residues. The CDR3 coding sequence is TGTGCCAGCAGCGGCGGACAGGGGGGGTCCTACGAGCAGTACTTC. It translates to CASSGGQGGSYEQYF.

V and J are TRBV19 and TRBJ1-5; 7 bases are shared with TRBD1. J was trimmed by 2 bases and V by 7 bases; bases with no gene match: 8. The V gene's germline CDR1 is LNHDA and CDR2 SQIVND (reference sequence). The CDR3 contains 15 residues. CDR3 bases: TGTGCCAGTACCCAGGGTACAGGGGGCAATCAGCCCCAGCATTTT. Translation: CASTQGTGGNQPQHF.

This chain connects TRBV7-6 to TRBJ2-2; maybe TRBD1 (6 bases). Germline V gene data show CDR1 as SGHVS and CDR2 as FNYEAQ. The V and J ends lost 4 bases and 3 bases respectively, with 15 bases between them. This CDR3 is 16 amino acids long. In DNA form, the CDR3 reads TGTGCCAGCAGCTCTTTCCTTTCAGGGGACACCGGGGAGCTGTTTTTT. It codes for CASSSFLSGDTGELFF. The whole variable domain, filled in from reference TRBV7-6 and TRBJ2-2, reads GAGVSQSPRYKVTKRGQDVALRCDPISGHVSLYWYRQALGQGPEFLTYFNYEAQQDKSGLPNDRFSAERPEGSISTLTIQRTEQRDSAMYRCASSSFLSGDTGELFFGEGSRLTVL.

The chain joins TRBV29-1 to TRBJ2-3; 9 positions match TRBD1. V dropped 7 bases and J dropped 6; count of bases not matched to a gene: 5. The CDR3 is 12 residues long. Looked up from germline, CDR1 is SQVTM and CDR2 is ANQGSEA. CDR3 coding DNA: TGCAGCGCCACGGACAGGGGTGATACGCAGTATTTT. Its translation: CSATDRGDTQYF.

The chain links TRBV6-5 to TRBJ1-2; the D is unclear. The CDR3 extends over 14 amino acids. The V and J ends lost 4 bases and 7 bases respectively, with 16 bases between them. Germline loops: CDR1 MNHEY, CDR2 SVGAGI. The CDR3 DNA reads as TGTGCCAGCAGTTCCGCAAACACCCTCCGTGGCTACACCTTC. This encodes CASSSANTLRGYTF.

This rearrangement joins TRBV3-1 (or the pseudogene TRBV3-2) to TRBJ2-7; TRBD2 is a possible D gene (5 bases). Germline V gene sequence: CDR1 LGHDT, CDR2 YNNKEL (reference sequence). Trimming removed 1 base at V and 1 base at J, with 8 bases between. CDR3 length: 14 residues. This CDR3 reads CASSQGGLSYEQYF. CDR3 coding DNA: TGTGCCAGCAGCCAAGGCGGACTGTCCTACGAGCAGTACTTC.

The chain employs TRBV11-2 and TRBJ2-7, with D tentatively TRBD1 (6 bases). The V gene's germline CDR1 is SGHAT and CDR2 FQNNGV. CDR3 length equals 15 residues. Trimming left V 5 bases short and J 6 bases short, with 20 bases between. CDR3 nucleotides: TGTGCCAGCAGCCCCATTACAGGGAGTACTAGCGAGCAGTACTTC. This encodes CASSPITGSTSEQYF.

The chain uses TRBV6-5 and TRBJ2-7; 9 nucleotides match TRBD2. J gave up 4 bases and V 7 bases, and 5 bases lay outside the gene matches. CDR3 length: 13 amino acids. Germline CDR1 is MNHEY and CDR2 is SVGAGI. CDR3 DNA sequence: TGTGCCAGCAAAGGACTAGCGACTTACGAGCAGTACTTC. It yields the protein CASKGLATYEQYF.

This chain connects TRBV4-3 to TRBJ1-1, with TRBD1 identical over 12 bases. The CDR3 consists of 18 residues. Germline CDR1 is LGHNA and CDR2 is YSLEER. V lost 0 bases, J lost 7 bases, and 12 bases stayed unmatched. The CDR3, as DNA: TGCGCCAGCAGCCAAGATCGGGGACAGGGGGCGTTCGGCAATGAAGCTTTCTTT. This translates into CASSQDRGQGAFGNEAFF.

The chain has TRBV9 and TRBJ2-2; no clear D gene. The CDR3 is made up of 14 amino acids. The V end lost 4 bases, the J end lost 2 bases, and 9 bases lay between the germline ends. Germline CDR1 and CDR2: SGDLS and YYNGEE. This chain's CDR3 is CASSPQVNTGELFF. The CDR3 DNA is TGTGCCAGCAGCCCACAAGTAAACACCGGGGAGCTGTTTTTT. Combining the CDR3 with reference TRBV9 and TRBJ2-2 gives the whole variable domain DSGVTQTPKHLITATGQRVTLRCSPRSGDLSVYWYQQSLDQGLQFLIQYYNGEERAKGNILERFSAQQFPDLHSELNLSSLELGDSALYFCASSPQVNTGELFFGEGSRLTVL.

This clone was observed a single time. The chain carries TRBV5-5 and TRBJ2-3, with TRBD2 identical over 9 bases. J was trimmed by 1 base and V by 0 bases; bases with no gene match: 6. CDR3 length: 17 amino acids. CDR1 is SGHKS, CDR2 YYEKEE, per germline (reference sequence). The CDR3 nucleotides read TGTGCCAGCAGCTTGGCGGCTAGCGGGACGGGCACAGATACGCAGTATTTT. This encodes CASSLAASGTGTDTQYF.

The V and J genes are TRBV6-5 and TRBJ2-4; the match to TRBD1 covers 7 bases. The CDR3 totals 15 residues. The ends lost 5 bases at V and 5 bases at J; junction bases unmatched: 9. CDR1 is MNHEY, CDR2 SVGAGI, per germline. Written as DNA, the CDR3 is TGTGCCAGCAGTCGGGGACAGAAAGTGCAAAACATTCAGTACTTC. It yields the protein CASSRGQKVQNIQYF.

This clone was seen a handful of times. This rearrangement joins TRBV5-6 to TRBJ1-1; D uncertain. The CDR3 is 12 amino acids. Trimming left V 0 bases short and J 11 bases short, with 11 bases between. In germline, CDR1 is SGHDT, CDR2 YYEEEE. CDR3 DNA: TGTGCCAGCAGCTTGGAGCGGAGAGGGGCTTTCTTT. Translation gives CASSLERRGAFF.

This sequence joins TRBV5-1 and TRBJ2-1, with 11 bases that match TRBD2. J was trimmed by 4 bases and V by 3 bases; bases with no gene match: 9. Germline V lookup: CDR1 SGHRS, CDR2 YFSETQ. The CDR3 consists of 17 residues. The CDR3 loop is CASSSARTSGPYNEQFF. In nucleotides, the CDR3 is TGCGCCAGCAGCTCAGCTAGGACTAGCGGGCCATACAATGAGCAGTTCTTC.

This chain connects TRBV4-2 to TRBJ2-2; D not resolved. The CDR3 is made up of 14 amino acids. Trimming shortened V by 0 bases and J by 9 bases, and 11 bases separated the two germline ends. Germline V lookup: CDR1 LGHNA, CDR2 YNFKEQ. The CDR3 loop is CASSQDPRTRELFF. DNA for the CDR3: TGTGCCAGCAGCCAAGATCCTAGAACGAGGGAGCTGTTTTTT.

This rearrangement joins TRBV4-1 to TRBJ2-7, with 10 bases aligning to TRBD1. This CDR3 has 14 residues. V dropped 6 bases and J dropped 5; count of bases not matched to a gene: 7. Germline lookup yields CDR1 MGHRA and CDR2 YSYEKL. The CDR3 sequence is CASSSRQGANEQYF. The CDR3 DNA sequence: TGCGCCAGCAGTTCTAGACAGGGGGCTAACGAGCAGTACTTC.

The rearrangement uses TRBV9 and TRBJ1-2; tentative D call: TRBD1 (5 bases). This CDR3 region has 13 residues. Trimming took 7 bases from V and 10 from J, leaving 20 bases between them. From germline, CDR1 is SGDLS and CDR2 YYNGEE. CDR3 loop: CASGELAGGVYTF. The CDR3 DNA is TGTGCCAGCGGGGAGTTGGCGGGGGGAGTCTACACCTTC.